This T cell receptor (beta chain) is from a study of OX40 agonist ivuxolimab in advanced cancers. Study-wide background: Clinicians treated patients with ivuxolimab, an agonistic anti-OX40 (CD134) antibody.

Sampled blood was obtained at baseline, cycle 4 day 1, and cycle 7 day 1. The data were produced by immunoSEQ multiplex PCR, yet TCRdb's version contains in-frame clones alone and is incomplete. The sample comprises 75,000 to 100,000 clones, roughly 89% of which are singletons, and roughly 0.52% rests with the top ten. V was shortened by 5 bases and J by 2 bases, with 16 bases between the two germline ends. The CDR3 runs 15 residues. From germline, CDR1 is LNHDA and CDR2 SQIVND (reference sequence). Sequenced here: CD4+ or CD8+ T cells sorted from blood, sampled in a trial of the OX40 agonist ivuxolimab. The chain combines TRBV19 with TRBJ2-7, with D tentatively TRBD1 or TRBD2 (7 bases each). The clonotype originates from an adult with an advanced solid tumor such as melanoma, head and neck, liver or kidney cancer. CDR3 sequence reads: CASSPRQGGPYEQYF. DNA of the CDR3: TGTGCCAGTAGTCCAAGACAGGGAGGGCCCTACGAGCAGTACTTC.